This TCR beta chain was recovered during a study of blood T cell repertoires in COVID-19. About the study: Spain, Italy and the United States supplied samples that represented acute and convalescent COVID-19. In each case, the material was cDNA or gDNA derived from T cells, B-cell-depleted T cells, or PBMCs.

Original methodology: It was from reference gene primer amplification that nucleated cell counts were estimated. Here immunoSEQ multiplex PCR was the method, and the copy in TCRdb shows in-frame clones only, minus some. From that table come the V and J calls and clone size; the DNA was used to work out D and trimming. The sample lists tens of thousands of clones, about 79% occurring once. V was pared by 0 bases and J by 6 bases, with 14 bases between. Germline lookup yields CDR1 GTSNPN and CDR2 SVGIG (reference sequence). The CDR3 runs to 14 residues. This TCR derives from a woman aged 60-75 years with acute or convalescent COVID-19. The rearrangement uses TRBV30 and TRBJ1-1, with D possibly matching TRBD1 (6 bases). Specimen: peripheral blood. CDR3 in DNA: TGTGCCTGGAGTGTTTGGACAGAAGGGCCTGAAGCTTTCTTT. Translating it yields CAWSVWTEGPEAFF.